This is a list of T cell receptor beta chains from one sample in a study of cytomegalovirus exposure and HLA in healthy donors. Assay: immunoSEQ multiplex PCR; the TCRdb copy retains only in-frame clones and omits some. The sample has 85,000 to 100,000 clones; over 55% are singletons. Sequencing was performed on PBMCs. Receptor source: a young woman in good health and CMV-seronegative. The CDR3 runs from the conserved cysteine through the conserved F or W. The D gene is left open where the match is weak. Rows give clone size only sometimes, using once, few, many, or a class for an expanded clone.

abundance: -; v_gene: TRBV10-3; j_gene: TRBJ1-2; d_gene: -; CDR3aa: CAISGAGTDFWVF; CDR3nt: TGTGCCATCAGTGGGGCGGGCACTGACTTTTGGGTCTTC
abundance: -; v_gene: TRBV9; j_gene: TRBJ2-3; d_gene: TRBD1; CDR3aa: CASSVQGADTQYF; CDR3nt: TGTGCCAGCAGCGTCCAGGGGGCAGATACGCAGTATTTT
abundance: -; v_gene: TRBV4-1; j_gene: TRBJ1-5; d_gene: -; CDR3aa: CASSQDPGDQPQHF; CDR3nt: TGCGCCAGCAGCCAAGATCCCGGTGATCAGCCCCAGCATTTT
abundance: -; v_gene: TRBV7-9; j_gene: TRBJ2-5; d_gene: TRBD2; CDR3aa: CASSSRLAGRETQYF; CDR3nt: TGTGCCAGCAGCTCCCGACTAGCGGGGCGAGAGACCCAGTACTTC
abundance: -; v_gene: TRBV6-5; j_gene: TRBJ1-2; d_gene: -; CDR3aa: CASSYSMTANYGYTF; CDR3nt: TGTGCCAGCAGTTACTCGATGACAGCTAACTATGGCTACACCTTC
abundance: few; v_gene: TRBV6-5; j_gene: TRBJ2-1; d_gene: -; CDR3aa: CASSPEALFYNEQFF; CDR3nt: TGTGCCAGCAGCCCCGAGGCCCTTTTCTACAATGAGCAGTTCTTC
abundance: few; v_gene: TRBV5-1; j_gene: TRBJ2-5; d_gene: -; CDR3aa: CASSLAGGLREQYF; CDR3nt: TGCGCCAGCAGCTTGGCAGGAGGGTTGAGGGAGCAGTACTTC
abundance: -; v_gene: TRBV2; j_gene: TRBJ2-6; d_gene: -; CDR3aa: CASSETVTGSGANVLTF; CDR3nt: TGTGCCAGCAGTGAAACCGTGACAGGCTCTGGGGCCAACGTCCTGACTTTC
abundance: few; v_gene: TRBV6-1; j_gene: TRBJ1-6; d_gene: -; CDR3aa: CASSEGGNSPLHF; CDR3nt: TGTGCCAGCAGTGAGGGGGGAAATTCACCCCTCCACTTT
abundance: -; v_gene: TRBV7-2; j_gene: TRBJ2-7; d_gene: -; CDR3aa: CASSVYYEQYF; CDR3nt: TGTGCCAGCAGCGTCTACTACGAGCAGTACTTC
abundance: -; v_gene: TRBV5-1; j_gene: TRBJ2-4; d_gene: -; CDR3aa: CASSYGPGGAKNIQYF; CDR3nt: TGCGCCAGCAGCTATGGACCTGGAGGGGCCAAAAACATTCAGTACTTC
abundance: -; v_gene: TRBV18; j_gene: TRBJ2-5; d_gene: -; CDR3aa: CASSTTVQETQYF; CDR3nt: TGTGCCAGCTCAACGACAGTTCAAGAGACCCAGTACTTC
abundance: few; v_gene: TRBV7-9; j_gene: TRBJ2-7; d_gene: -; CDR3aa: CASSRNYEQYF; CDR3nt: TGTGCCAGCAGCCGTAACTACGAGCAGTACTTC
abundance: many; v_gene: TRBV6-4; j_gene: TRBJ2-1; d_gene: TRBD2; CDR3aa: CASSAGASGPYNEQFF; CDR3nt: TGTGCCAGCAGTGCGGGAGCTAGCGGGCCCTACAATGAGCAGTTCTTC
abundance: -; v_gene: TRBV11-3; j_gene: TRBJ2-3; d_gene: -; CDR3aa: CASSLGQDSTDTQYF; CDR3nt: TGTGCCAGCAGCTTAGGACAGGACAGCACAGATACGCAGTATTTT
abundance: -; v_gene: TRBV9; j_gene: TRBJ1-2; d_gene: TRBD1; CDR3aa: CASSGDRGGYGYTF; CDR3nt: TGTGCCAGCAGCGGGGACAGGGGAGGGTATGGCTACACCTTC
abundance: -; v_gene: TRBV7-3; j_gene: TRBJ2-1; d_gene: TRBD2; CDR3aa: CASSLAGGTYNEQFF; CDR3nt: TGTGCCAGCAGCTTAGCGGGGGGAACCTACAATGAGCAGTTCTTC
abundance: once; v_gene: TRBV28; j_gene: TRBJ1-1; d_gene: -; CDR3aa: CASSLRNTEAFF; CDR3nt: TGTGCCAGCAGTTTGAGGAACACTGAAGCTTTCTTT
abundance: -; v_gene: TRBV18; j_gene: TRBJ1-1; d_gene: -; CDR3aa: CASSPQDGGTEAFF; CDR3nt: TGTGCCAGCTCACCACAGGACGGGGGAACTGAAGCTTTCTTT
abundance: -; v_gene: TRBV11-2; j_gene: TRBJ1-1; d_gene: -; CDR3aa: CASTPRGNTEAFF; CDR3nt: TGTGCCAGCACCCCTCGGGGGAACACTGAAGCTTTCTTT
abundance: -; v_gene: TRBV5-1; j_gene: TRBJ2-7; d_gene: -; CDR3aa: CASSLLTGSTTYEQYF; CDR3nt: TGCGCCAGCAGCCTGCTGACCGGGTCTACCACCTACGAGCAGTACTTC
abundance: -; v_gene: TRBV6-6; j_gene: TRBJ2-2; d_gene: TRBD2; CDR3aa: CASSYPPGGQAGELFF; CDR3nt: TGTGCCAGCAGTTACCCTCCGGGGGGGCAAGCCGGGGAGCTGTTTTTT
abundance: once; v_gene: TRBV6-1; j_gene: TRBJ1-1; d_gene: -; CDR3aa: CASMGYAAANTEAFF; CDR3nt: TGTGCCAGCATGGGTTATGCGGCGGCTAACACTGAAGCTTTCTTT
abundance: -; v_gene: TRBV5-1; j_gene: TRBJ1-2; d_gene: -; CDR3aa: CASRPRSAYGYTF; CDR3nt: TGCGCCAGCAGGCCGCGCAGCGCTTATGGCTACACCTTC
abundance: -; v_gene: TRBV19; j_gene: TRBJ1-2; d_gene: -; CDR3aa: CASTARGNTPNYGYTF; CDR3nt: TGTGCCAGTACCGCCCGGGGGAACACCCCTAACTATGGCTACACCTTC
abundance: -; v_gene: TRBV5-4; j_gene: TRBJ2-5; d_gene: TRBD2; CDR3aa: CASSGTSGEETQYF; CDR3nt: TGTGCCAGCAGCGGGACTAGCGGGGAAGAGACCCAGTACTTC
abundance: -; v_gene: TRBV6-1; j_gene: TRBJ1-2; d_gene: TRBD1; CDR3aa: CASAGPGTALYGYTF; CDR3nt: TGTGCCAGCGCCGGCCCCGGGACAGCCCTATATGGCTACACCTTC
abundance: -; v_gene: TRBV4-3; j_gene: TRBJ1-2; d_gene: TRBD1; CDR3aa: CASSQVRDRIYGYTF; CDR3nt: TGCGCCAGCAGCCAAGTCCGGGACAGAATCTATGGCTACACCTTC
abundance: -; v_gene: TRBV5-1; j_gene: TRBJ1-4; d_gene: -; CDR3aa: CASSLAGRGLNEKLFF; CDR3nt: TGCGCCAGCAGCTTGGCCGGGAGAGGGCTTAATGAAAAACTGTTTTTT
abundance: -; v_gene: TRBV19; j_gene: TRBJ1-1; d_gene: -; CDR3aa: CASSIDGVTEAFF; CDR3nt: TGTGCCAGTAGTATCGACGGGGTTACTGAAGCTTTCTTT
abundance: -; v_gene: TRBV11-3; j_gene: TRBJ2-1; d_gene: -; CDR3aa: CASSLTGYNEQFF; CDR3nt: TGTGCCAGCAGCTTGACAGGATACAATGAGCAGTTCTTC
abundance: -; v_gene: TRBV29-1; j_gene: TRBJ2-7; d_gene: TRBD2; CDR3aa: CSVRAAGPSEQYF; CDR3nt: TGCAGCGTGAGGGCAGCGGGACCCTCTGAGCAGTACTTC
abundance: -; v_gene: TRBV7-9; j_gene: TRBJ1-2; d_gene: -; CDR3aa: CASSFRLDYGYTF; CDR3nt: TGTGCCAGCAGCTTCCGTCTAGACTATGGCTACACCTTC
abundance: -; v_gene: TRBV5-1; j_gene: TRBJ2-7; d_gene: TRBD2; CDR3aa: CASSDTPGGRGEQYF; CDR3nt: TGCGCCAGCAGCGACACCCCTGGCGGGAGGGGCGAGCAGTACTTC
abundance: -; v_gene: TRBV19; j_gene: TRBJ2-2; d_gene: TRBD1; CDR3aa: CASSSDRDRGRPGELFF; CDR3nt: TGTGCCAGTAGTTCCGACCGGGACAGGGGCCGTCCCGGGGAGCTGTTTTTT
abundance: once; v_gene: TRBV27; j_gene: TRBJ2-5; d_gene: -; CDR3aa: CASSKLLYGGRETQYF; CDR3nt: TGTGCCAGCAGTAAGCTCCTCTACGGAGGGAGGGAGACCCAGTACTTC
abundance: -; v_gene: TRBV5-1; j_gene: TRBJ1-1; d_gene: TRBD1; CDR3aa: CASSLDRGNTEAFF; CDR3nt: TGCGCCAGCAGCTTGGACAGGGGAAACACTGAAGCTTTCTTT
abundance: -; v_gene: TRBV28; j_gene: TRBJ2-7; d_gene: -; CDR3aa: CATMLGDYEQYF; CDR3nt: TGTGCCACCATGTTGGGAGATTACGAGCAGTACTTC
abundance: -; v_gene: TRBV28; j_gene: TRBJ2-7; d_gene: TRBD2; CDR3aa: CASTVAGAYEQYF; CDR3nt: TGTGCCAGCACAGTAGCGGGAGCCTACGAGCAGTACTTC
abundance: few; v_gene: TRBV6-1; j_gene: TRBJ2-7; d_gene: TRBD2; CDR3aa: CASRSTTSGAYEQYF; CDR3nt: TGTGCCAGCAGATCGACGACTAGCGGGGCCTACGAGCAGTACTTC
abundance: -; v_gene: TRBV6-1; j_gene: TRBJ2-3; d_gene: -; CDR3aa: CASSERLASTDTQYF; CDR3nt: TGTGCCAGCAGTGAGAGGCTAGCGAGCACAGATACGCAGTATTTT
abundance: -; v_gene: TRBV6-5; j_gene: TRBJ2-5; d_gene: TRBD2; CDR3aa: CASSLGLAQKETQYF; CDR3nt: TGTGCCAGCAGTCTTGGACTAGCCCAGAAAGAGACCCAGTACTTC
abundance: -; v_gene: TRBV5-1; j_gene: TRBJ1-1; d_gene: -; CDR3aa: CASSLGNKNTEAFF; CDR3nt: TGCGCCAGCAGCTTGGGAAACAAAAACACTGAAGCTTTCTTT
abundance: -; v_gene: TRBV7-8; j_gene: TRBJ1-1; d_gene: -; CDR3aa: CASSWGGTREAFF; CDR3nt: TGTGCCAGCAGCTGGGGGGGTACTAGGGAAGCTTTCTTT
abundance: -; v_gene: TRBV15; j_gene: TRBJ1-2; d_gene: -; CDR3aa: CATSRDLGSSFNYGYTF; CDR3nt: TGTGCCACCAGCAGAGATCTGGGTAGCAGCTTTAACTATGGCTACACCTTC
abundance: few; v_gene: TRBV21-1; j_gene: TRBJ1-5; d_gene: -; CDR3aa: CARFLGGSNQPQHF; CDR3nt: TGTGCCAGATTTCTGGGGGGTAGCAATCAGCCCCAGCATTTT
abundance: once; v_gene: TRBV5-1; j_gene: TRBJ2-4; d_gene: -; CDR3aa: CASSLDRTKNIQYF; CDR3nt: TGCGCCAGCAGCTTGGACAGAACCAAAAACATTCAGTACTTC
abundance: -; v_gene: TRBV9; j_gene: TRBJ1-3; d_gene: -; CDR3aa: CASSPLTAGNTIYF; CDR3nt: TGTGCCAGCAGCCCTCTGACAGCTGGAAACACCATATATTTT